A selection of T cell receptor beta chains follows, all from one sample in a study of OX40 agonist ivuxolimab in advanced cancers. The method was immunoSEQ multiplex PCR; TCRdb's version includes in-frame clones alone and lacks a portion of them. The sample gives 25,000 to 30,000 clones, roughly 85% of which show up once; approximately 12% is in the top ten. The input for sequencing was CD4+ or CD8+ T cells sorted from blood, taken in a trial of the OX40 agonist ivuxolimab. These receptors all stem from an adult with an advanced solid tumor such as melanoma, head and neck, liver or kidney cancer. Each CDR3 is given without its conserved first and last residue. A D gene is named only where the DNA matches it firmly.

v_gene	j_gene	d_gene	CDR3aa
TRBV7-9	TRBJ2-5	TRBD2	ASRPRGGPGQETQY
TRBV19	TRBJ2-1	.	ASSIEGPRRSYNEQF
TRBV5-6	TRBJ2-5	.	ASSQQEETQY
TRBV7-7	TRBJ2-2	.	ASSFARGTGELF
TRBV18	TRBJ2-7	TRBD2	ASSRGGYEQY
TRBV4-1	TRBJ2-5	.	ASSFLWDSFGETQY
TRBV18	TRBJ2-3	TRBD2	ASSPVLGSGGDTQY
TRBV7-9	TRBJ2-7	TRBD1	ASSPPKTGGTSSYEQY
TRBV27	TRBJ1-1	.	ASRDDGNTEAF
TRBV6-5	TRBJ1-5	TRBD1	ASSQGQGFGQPQH
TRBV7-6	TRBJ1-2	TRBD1	ASSLDPTGGIDGYT
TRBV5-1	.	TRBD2	ASSFRTSSYEQY
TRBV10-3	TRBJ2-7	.	AISDGSSYEQY
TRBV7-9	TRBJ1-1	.	ASRVGLNTEAF
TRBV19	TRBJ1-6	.	ASSMGGIGSPLH
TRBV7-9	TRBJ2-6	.	ASSLYSGANVLT
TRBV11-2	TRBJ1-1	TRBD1	ASSLWSQGAHTEAF
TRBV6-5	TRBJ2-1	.	ASSKSSYNEQF
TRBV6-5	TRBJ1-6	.	ASSYSGGLAYSPLH
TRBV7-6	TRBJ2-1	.	ASSLARESYNEQF
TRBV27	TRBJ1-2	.	ASSLSTLNRYT
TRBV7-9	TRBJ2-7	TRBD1	ASNERDSDEQY
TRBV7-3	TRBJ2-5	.	ASSLEGIEETQY
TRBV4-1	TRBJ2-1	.	ASSLGFNEQF
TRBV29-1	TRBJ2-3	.	SASFGTDTQY
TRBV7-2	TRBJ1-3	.	ASSLFSSGNTIY
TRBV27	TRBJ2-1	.	ASSSPGSPKGLEQF
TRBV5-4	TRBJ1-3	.	ASSLHSGNTIY
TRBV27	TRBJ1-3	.	ASSLRQAGNTIY